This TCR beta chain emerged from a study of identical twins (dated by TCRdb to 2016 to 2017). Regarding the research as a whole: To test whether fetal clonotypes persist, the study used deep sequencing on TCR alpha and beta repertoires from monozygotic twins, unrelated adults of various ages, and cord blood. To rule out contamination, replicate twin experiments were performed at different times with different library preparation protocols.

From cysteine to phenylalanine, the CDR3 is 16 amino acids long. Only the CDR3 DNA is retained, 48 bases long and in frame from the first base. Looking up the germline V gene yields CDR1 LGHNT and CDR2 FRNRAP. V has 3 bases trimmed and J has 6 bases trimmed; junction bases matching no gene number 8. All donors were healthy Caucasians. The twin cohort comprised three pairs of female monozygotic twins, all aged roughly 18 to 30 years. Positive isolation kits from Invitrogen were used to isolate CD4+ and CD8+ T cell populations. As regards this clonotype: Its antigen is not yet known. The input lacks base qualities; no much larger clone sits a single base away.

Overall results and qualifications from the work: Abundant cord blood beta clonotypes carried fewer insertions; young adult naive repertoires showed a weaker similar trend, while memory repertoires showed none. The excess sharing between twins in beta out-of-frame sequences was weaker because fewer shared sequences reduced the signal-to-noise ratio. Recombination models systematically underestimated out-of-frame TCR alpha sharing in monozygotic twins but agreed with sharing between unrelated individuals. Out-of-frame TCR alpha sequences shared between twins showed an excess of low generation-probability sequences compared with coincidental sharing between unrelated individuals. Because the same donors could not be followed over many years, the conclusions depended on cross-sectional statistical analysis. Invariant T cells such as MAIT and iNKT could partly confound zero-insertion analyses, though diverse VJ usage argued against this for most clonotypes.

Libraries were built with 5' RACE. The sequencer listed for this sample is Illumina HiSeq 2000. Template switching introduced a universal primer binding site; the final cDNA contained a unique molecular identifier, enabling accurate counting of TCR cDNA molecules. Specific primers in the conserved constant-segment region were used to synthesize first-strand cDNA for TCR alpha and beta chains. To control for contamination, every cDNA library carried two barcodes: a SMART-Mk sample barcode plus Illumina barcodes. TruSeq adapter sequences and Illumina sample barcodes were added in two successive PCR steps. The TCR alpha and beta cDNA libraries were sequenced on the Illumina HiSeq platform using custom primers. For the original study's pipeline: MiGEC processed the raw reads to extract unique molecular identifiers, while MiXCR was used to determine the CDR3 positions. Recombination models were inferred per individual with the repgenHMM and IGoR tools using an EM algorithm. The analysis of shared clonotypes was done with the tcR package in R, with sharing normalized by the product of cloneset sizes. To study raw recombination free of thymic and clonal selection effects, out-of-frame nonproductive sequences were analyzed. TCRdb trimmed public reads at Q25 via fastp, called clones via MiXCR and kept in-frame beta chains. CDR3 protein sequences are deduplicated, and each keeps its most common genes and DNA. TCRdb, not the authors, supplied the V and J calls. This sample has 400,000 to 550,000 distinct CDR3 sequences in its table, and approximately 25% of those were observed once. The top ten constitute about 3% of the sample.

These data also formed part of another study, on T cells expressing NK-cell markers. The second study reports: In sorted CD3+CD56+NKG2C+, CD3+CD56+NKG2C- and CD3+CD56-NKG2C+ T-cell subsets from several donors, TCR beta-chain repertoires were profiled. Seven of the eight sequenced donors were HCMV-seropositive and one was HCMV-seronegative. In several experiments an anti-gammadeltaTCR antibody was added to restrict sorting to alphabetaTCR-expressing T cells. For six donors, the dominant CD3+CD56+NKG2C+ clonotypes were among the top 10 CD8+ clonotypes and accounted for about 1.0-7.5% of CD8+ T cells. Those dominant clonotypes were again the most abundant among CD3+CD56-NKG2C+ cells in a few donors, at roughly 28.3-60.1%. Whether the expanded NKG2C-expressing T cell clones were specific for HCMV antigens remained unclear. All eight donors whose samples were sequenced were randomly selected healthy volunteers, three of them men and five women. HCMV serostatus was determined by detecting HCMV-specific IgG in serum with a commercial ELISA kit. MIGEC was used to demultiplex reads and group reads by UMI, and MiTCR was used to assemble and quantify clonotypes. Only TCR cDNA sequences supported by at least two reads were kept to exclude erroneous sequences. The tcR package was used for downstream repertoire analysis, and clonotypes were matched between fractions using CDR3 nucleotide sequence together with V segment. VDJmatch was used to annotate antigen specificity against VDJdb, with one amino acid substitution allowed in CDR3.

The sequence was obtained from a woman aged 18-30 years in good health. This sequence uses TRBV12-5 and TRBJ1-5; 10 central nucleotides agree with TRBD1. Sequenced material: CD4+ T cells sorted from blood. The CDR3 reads CASGLIRDRGAQPQHF. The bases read TGTGCTAGTGGTTTAATCCGGGACAGGGGTGCTCAGCCCCAGCATTTT.